Presented here are 28 T cell receptor beta chains from one specimen sequenced in a study of cytomegalovirus exposure and HLA in healthy donors. Primers included in the PCR were 60 Vbeta and 13 Jbeta primers. Repertoires were generated with immunoSEQ multiplex PCR, while TCRdb's copy carries only in-frame clones and drops some. The sample yields around 200,000 clones, under 85% seen once. The sequenced sample was PBMCs. Receptors originate from a man aged 45-60 years in good health and CMV-seronegative.

The chain employs TRBV7-8 and TRBJ2-7; D not resolved. CDR1 is SGHVS and CDR2 is FQNEAQ in the germline V gene. This CDR3 comprises 12 residues. V was clipped by 7 bases and J by 0 bases, with 7 bases between them. DNA of the CDR3: TGTGCCAGCACCCTAAACTCCTACGAGCAGTACTTC. This encodes CASTLNSYEQYF.

Only a few counts were recorded for this clone. CDR3 residues: CASSGHLAGGDNEQFF. As DNA, the CDR3 is TGTGCCAGCAGTGGCCACCTAGCGGGAGGAGACAATGAGCAGTTCTTC. The chain uses TRBV6-1 and TRBJ2-1, with 11 bases aligning to TRBD2. The V and J ends lost 4 bases and 5 bases, in that order; junction bases with no gene match: 7. CDR3 length equals 16 residues. The germline gives CDR1 MNHNS, CDR2 SASEGT.

This chain uses TRBV28 with TRBJ1-5; 7 nucleotides agree with TRBD1. CDR1 MDHEN and CDR2 SYDVKM come from the germline V gene. The V gene end was trimmed by 7 bases and the J gene end by 4 bases; junction bases not matched to a gene: 4. This CDR3 spans 13 amino acids. CDR3: CASIRDRNQPQHF. As DNA, the CDR3 is TGTGCCAGCATCCGGGACAGAAATCAGCCCCAGCATTTT. Full variable domain (outside the CDR3, taken from reference TRBV28 and TRBJ1-5): DVKVTQSSRYLVKRTGEKVFLECVQDMDHENMFWYRQDPGLGLRLIYFSYDVKMKEKGDIPEGYSVSREKKERFSLILESASTNQTSMYLCASIRDRNQPQHFGDGTRLSIL.

This CDR3 is CASSLAGQGSETQYF. CDR3 nucleotides: TGTGCCAGCAGCTTGGCGGGACAGGGGTCCGAGACCCAGTACTTC. The chain links TRBV5-4 to TRBJ2-5; 10 bases match TRBD1. The CDR3 is 15 residues long. The junction had 4 bases not matched to a gene; V was cut back by 0 bases and J by 5 bases. Germline lookup yields CDR1 SGHNT and CDR2 YYREEE (reference sequence).

The J gene is TRBJ1-1, the V gene TRBV6-1; tentative D call: TRBD1 (5 bases). The germline V and J ends were trimmed by 7 bases and 1 base, with 13 bases remaining between them. Germline V gene sequence: CDR1 MNHNS, CDR2 SASEGT. The CDR3 has 14 amino acids. CDR3 protein: CASTFSGGNTEAFF. In DNA form, the CDR3 reads TGTGCCAGCACCTTTTCGGGGGGGAACACTGAAGCTTTCTTT.

This clone was seen only once. The CDR3 reads CASSFKTGHSTDTQYF. CDR3 in DNA: TGTGCCAGCAGCTTTAAGACAGGGCATAGCACAGATACGCAGTATTTT. This sequence joins TRBV7-2 and TRBJ2-3, with 7 bases fitting TRBD1. CDR3 size: 16 residues. Germline loops: CDR1 SGHTA, CDR2 FQGNSA. The ends lost 3 bases at V and 0 bases at J; junction bases unmatched: 6.

This clone was seen only a few times. V is TRBV5-1 and J is TRBJ2-6; no reliable D call. The CDR3 is 14 residues long. Germline values: CDR1 SGHRS, CDR2 YFSETQ. V was clipped by 1 base and J by 2 bases, with 4 bases between them. This CDR3 reads CASSLRAGANVLTF. The CDR3, as DNA: TGCGCCAGCAGCTTGCGGGCTGGGGCCAACGTCCTGACTTTC.

A single count supports this clone. The chain has TRBV7-2 and TRBJ2-7, with TRBD1 identical over 7 bases. V was clipped by 7 bases and J by 0 bases; unmatched bases: 6. The germline gives CDR1 SGHTA, CDR2 FQGNSA. The CDR3 loop spans 14 amino acids. The CDR3 loop reads CASNTDRASYEQYF. CDR3 nucleotide sequence: TGTGCCAGCAATACCGACAGGGCCTCCTACGAGCAGTACTTC.

The gene calls are TRBV11-3 and TRBJ2-7; 8 bases line up with TRBD2. The junction had 5 bases not matched to a gene; V was cut back by 5 bases and J by 2 bases. In germline, CDR1 is SGHNT, CDR2 YENEEA. The CDR3 loop spans 14 amino acids. The CDR3: CASSRGGKTYEQYF. The CDR3 coding sequence is TGTGCCAGCAGCCGGGGGGGAAAAACCTACGAGCAGTACTTC.

This sequence joins TRBV4-1 and TRBJ2-2; 8 bases line up with TRBD2. Losses at the gene ends were 1 base for V and 2 bases for J; bases not matched to a gene: 3. The CDR3 has 16 amino acids. Germline V gives CDR1 MGHRA, CDR2 YSYEKL. CDR3 bases: TGCGCCAGCAGCCAAGCGGGAGGGCCTAACACCGGGGAGCTGTTTTTT. Translating it yields CASSQAGGPNTGELFF.

The CDR3 DNA follows: TGTGCCAGCAGTTTACCGGGGACTACGAAGGATACGCAGTATTTT. Translating gives CASSLPGTTKDTQYF. The chain carries TRBV27 and TRBJ2-3, with 7 bases fitting TRBD2. The CDR3 has 15 residues. V trimming: 2 bases; J trimming: 6 bases; junction bases outside the gene matches: 8. Germline V gene sequence: CDR1 MNHEY, CDR2 SMNVEV (reference sequence).

This rearrangement joins TRBV28 to TRBJ2-7, with 10 nucleotides matching TRBD1. The CDR3 is 15 amino acids. V lost 4 bases and J lost 3; bases outside the gene matches: 6. Germline values: CDR1 MDHEN, CDR2 SYDVKM. The CDR3 is CASSSAGTGDYEQYF. The CDR3 DNA is TGTGCCAGCAGTTCCGCCGGGACAGGGGACTACGAGCAGTACTTC.

The rearrangement joins TRBV28 to TRBJ1-4, with 7 bases lining up with TRBD1. The CDR3 is 14 amino acids. In germline, CDR1 is MDHEN, CDR2 SYDVKM. V shed 10 bases and J 4 bases; nucleotides not matched to a gene: 9. The CDR3 DNA sequence: TGTGCCACCACAACGACAGGGATTAATGAAAAACTGTTTTTT. Its protein is CATTTTGINEKLFF.

This clone was detected a few times. The chain couples TRBV10-3 to TRBJ2-7; TRBD2 matches 8 bases. In germline, CDR1 is ENHRY, CDR2 SYGVKD. The CDR3 runs to 14 residues. V was pared by 4 bases and J by 0 bases, with 2 bases of the junction left unmatched. The CDR3 sequence: CAISGGLGSYEQYF. As DNA, the CDR3 is TGTGCCATCAGTGGGGGACTAGGCTCCTACGAGCAGTACTTC.

This clone has just a few counts. The chain employs TRBV7-9 and TRBJ1-3; D remains unclear. Germline V gives CDR1 SEHNR, CDR2 FQNEAQ (reference sequence). The V gene lost 2 bases and the J gene lost 4 bases, with 12 bases spanning the gap. The CDR3 extends over 15 amino acids. The CDR3 bases are TGTGCCAGCAGCTTACGGGAGGGCGGAGGAAACACCATATATTTT. Translated: CASSLREGGGNTIYF.

This clone turned up a few times. The genes are TRBV28 and TRBJ2-1; D perhaps matches TRBD2 (6 bases). V lost 4 bases, J lost 7 bases, and 17 bases lay in between. Germline CDR1 and CDR2: MDHEN and SYDVKM. The CDR3 runs 15 residues. CDR3 bases: TGTGCCAGCAGTTACGGGACTGCCTTTAGAAATGAGCAGTTCTTC. Translated: CASSYGTAFRNEQFF.

V usage is TRBV2 and J usage is TRBJ2-5; 8 nucleotides align to TRBD1. Matching the DNA end better, TRBJ2-7 makes the J call doubtful. Germline V lookup: CDR1 SNHLY, CDR2 FYNNEI. The CDR3 is made up of 13 amino acids. CDR3 residues: CASSGTGFYEQYF. In DNA, the CDR3 is TGTGCCAGCAGTGGGACAGGGTTCTACGAGCAGTACTTC.

The chain combines TRBV12-5 with TRBJ2-1; TRBD2 agrees at 8 bases. The germline gives CDR1 LGHNT, CDR2 FRNRAP. The CDR3 runs 14 residues. V lost 4 bases, J lost 5 bases, and 4 bases stayed unmatched. CDR3 loop: CASGSGLAHNEQFF. As DNA, the CDR3 is TGTGCTAGTGGTTCAGGACTAGCACACAATGAGCAGTTCTTC.

This chain connects TRBV29-1 to TRBJ1-2; 10 bases line up with TRBD1. The germline V gene has CDR1 SQVTM and CDR2 ANQGSEA. CDR3 length equals 13 residues. J gave up 4 bases and V 6 bases, and 5 bases lay outside the gene matches. The CDR3 reads CSVRQGASYGYTF. In DNA form, the CDR3 reads TGCAGCGTCCGACAGGGGGCGAGCTATGGCTACACCTTC.

The V and J genes are TRBV5-1 and TRBJ2-2, with 9 bases that match TRBD1. The V and J ends lost 3 bases and 6 bases, in that order; junction bases with no gene match: 3. CDR1 SGHRS and CDR2 YFSETQ come from the germline V gene. This CDR3 spans 14 amino acids. The CDR3 DNA sequence: TGCGCCAGCAGCTCAAGACAGGGGGCCGGGGAGCTGTTTTTT. It yields the protein CASSSRQGAGELFF.

The CDR3 protein is CASLPAGTSGVSSYNEQFF. As DNA, the CDR3 is TGTGCCAGCCTCCCCGCCGGGACTAGCGGGGTCAGCTCCTACAATGAGCAGTTCTTC. The rearrangement uses TRBV5-4 and TRBJ2-1; 13 bases are a match to TRBD2. The CDR3 covers 19 residues. J was trimmed by 0 bases and V by 7 bases; bases with no gene match: 13. The germline V gene has CDR1 SGHNT and CDR2 YYREEE (reference sequence).

The gene calls are TRBV27 and TRBJ2-7, with TRBD1 identical over 7 bases. Germline trimming cut 6 bases from V and 3 bases from J; bases unmatched to any gene: 5. The CDR3 is 13 amino acids. The V gene's germline CDR1 is MNHEY and CDR2 SMNVEV (reference sequence). The CDR3 DNA is TGTGCCAGCAGCAGACAGGGCGGCTACGAGCAGTACTTC. Translation: CASSRQGGYEQYF.

This chain links TRBV10-1 with TRBJ2-1; 9 bases are a match to TRBD2. V shed 9 bases and J 1 base; nucleotides not matched to a gene: 4. The CDR3 contains 14 residues. The V gene's germline CDR1 is WNHNN and CDR2 SYGVQD (reference sequence). CDR3: CASYSGGSYNEQFF. DNA for the CDR3: TGCGCCAGTTATAGCGGGGGATCCTACAATGAGCAGTTCTTC.

The chain carries TRBV12-5 and TRBJ1-1; 7 positions agree with TRBD1. Germline V gene sequence: CDR1 LGHNT, CDR2 FRNRAP. CDR3 length: 13 amino acids. The V gene end was trimmed by 9 bases and the J gene end by 1 base; junction bases not matched to a gene: 5. CDR3 amino acids: CASKQGTNTEAFF. CDR3 coding DNA: TGTGCTAGCAAACAGGGGACGAACACTGAAGCTTTCTTT.

Written as DNA, the CDR3 is TGTGCCAGCAGCTTCCGGGAGGGAGGGAGTGAGCAGTTCTTC. As protein: CASSFREGGSEQFF. The chain employs TRBV11-3 and TRBJ2-1, with 8 bases lining up with TRBD2. From germline, CDR1 is SGHNT and CDR2 YENEEA. The CDR3 extends over 14 amino acids. The trim removed 3 bases at V and 9 bases at J, leaving 7 bases unmatched.

The rearrangement joins TRBV29-1 to TRBJ2-7; a possible D gene is TRBD1 (6 bases). V was trimmed by 4 bases and J by 3 bases, leaving 13 bases between them. The germline V gene has CDR1 SQVTM and CDR2 ANQGSEA. The CDR3 is made up of 13 amino acids. The CDR3 protein is CSVVLGQNYEQYF. The CDR3 DNA sequence: TGCAGCGTTGTATTAGGACAGAACTACGAGCAGTACTTC.

This chain uses TRBV28 with TRBJ2-7; 8 positions match TRBD1. Germline assignment: CDR1 MDHEN and CDR2 SYDVKM. The CDR3 consists of 15 residues. The trim removed 6 bases at V and 2 bases at J, leaving 9 bases unmatched. The CDR3 coding sequence is TGTGCCAGCAGGGCTACAGGGGGTATTACCTACGAGCAGTACTTC. Amino acid sequence: CASRATGGITYEQYF.

This clone occurred once. J is TRBJ1-2 and V is TRBV2, with D hard to call. V was shortened by 4 bases and J by 1 base, with 13 bases between the two germline ends. The CDR3 contains 15 residues. In germline, CDR1 is SNHLY, CDR2 FYNNEI. DNA for the CDR3: TGTGCCAGCAGTGTATTAAAGCTGATTAACTATGGCTACACCTTC. It encodes CASSVLKLINYGYTF.